This TCR beta chain was sequenced for a study of monozygotic twins with inflammatory bowel disease. Whole-study findings and limits: Discordant twins showed the same repertoire similarity as concordant twins, possibly from limited power.

TCRdb reanalyzed the 5' RACE reads and collapses them to one entry per CDR3 protein, without DNA. This listing includes hundreds of thousands of distinct CDR3 sequences. On this clonotype itself: Its target is not known.

It was from whole blood, with no T cell sorting, that total RNA was isolated. CDR3 length equals 15 residues. Germline assignment: CDR1 DFQATT and CDR2 SNEGSKA (reference sequence). The TCR sequence derives from a human donor with ulcerative colitis or Crohn's disease, or a healthy co-twin of an affected twin (not recorded which). Source material: blood. The chain is built from TRBV20-1 and TRBJ2-7; TCRdb selects TRBD2, and the lack of DNA leaves this call unchecked. The CDR3: CSAPRSAGSRGEQYF.